This entry lists 15 T cell receptor beta chains sequenced from one sample in a study of blood T cell repertoires in COVID-19. TCRdb's table, derived via immunoSEQ multiplex PCR, lists solely in-frame clones and lacks some. The sample includes about 200,000 clones, more than 65% of them seen just once. Sequences were obtained from PBMCs or T cells enriched from blood (not recorded which). Source of these receptors: a woman aged 45-65 years with acute COVID-19.

This sequence joins TRBV27 and TRBJ1-2, with 7 bases fitting TRBD1. V lost 0 bases to trimming and J lost 4 bases; unmatched junction nucleotides: 8. This CDR3 has 16 residues. Germline CDR1 is MNHEY and CDR2 is SMNVEV (reference sequence). The DNA of the CDR3 is TGTGCCAGCAGTTTATCGCACAACAGGGGCCGCTATGGCTACACCTTC. The encoded protein is CASSLSHNRGRYGYTF.

The chain employs TRBV28 and TRBJ2-1, with 14 bases identical to TRBD2. The trim removed 6 bases at V and 7 bases at J, leaving 8 bases unmatched. CDR3 size: 16 residues. Germline loops: CDR1 MDHEN, CDR2 SYDVKM. CDR3 protein: CASRGWGLAGVNEQFF. CDR3 DNA sequence: TGTGCCAGCAGGGGATGGGGACTAGCGGGGGTGAATGAGCAGTTCTTC.

This clone appeared a single time. The CDR3 here is CASSSFPGRNTEAFF. In nucleotides, the CDR3 is TGCGCCAGCAGCTCGTTTCCTGGCAGGAACACTGAAGCTTTCTTT. The chain joins TRBV5-1 to TRBJ1-1, with unresolved D. This CDR3 contains 15 residues. The V end lost 3 bases, the J end lost 1 base, and 13 bases lay between the germline ends. Germline V gene sequence: CDR1 SGHRS, CDR2 YFSETQ.

Ten or more counts support this clone. The chain uses TRBV3-1 (or the pseudogene TRBV3-2) and TRBJ1-6, with D unclear. The CDR3 is 16 amino acids. Per germline, CDR1 LGHDT and CDR2 YNNKEL (reference sequence). Trimming left V 4 bases short and J 0 bases short, with 10 bases between. CDR3 protein: CASSRRASSYNSPLHF. The DNA for the CDR3 is TGTGCCAGCAGCCGGAGGGCCAGCTCCTATAATTCACCCCTCCACTTT.

The gene calls are TRBV19 and TRBJ1-5; 11 positions agree with TRBD1. Unmatched junction bases numbered 7, after V lost 5 bases and J lost 7 bases. The CDR3 has 15 residues. From germline, CDR1 is LNHDA and CDR2 SQIVND (reference sequence). The CDR3 coding sequence is TGTGCCAGTAGTGGGACAGGGGGAAATATGCAGCCCCAGCATTTT. Amino acid sequence: CASSGTGGNMQPQHF.

This clone was detected many times. The rearrangement joins TRBV7-9 to TRBJ2-5; D not resolved. Germline V gene sequence: CDR1 SEHNR, CDR2 FQNEAQ (reference sequence). CDR3 length: 14 amino acids. The V end lost 2 bases, the J end lost 5 bases, and 12 bases lay between the germline ends. CDR3 sequence: CASSLLGSGETQYF. Here the CDR3 DNA reads TGTGCCAGCAGCTTACTCGGCTCCGGGGAGACCCAGTACTTC. The variable domain in full, completed from reference TRBV7-9 and TRBJ2-5, reads DTGVSQNPRHKITKRGQNVTFRCDPISEHNRLYWYRQTLGQGPEFLTYFQNEAQLEKSRLLSDRFSAERPKGSFSTLEIQRTEQGDSAMYLCASSLLGSGETQYFGPGTRLLVL.

The V gene is TRBV19, the J gene TRBJ1-5; D not resolved. Germline loops: CDR1 LNHDA, CDR2 SQIVND (reference sequence). V was clipped by 5 bases and J by 5 bases, with 16 bases between them. The CDR3 totals 15 residues. CDR3 region: CASSFREAGYQPQHF. Written as DNA, the CDR3 is TGTGCCAGTAGTTTCCGGGAGGCCGGGTATCAGCCCCAGCATTTT.

The J gene is TRBJ2-2, the V gene TRBV7-9, with 13 nucleotides matching TRBD2. This CDR3 spans 16 amino acids. The V gene end was trimmed by 5 bases and the J gene end by 4 bases; junction bases not matched to a gene: 4. Germline-derived CDR1 and CDR2 are SEHNR and FQNEAQ (reference sequence). The CDR3 coding sequence is TGTGCCAGCAGCCCAAGACTAGCGGGGGGCACCGGGGAGCTGTTTTTT. Its translation is CASSPRLAGGTGELFF.

This clone was seen a few times. V usage is TRBV6-1 and J usage is TRBJ1-2, with unresolved D. The CDR3 is 15 amino acids. Germline V gene data show CDR1 as MNHNS and CDR2 as SASEGT. Trimming pared 1 base from V and 4 bases from J, leaving 13 bases between. CDR3 in amino acids: CASSEEGRIGYGYTF. DNA for the CDR3: TGTGCCAGCAGTGAAGAAGGGAGGATCGGCTATGGCTACACCTTC.

The rearrangement links TRBV27 to TRBJ1-2; D possibly corresponds to TRBD1 (6 bases). Germline V gene data show CDR1 as MNHEY and CDR2 as SMNVEV (reference sequence). The CDR3 contains 13 residues. Trimming cost V 6 bases and J 7 bases, with 15 bases left between them. For the CDR3, the DNA is TGTGCCAGCAGCCGGGCGGGGGCGGGTGGCTACACCTTC. This sequence encodes CASSRAGAGGYTF.

This clone was seen more than once but under ten times. The rearrangement links TRBV10-2 to TRBJ1-1; D is unresolved. Trimming removed 6 bases from V and 1 base from J, with 9 bases in between. The germline V gene has CDR1 WSHSY and CDR2 SAAADI. The CDR3 has 13 amino acids. The CDR3 spells CASRHGRNTEAFF. DNA of the CDR3: TGCGCCAGCAGGCACGGGAGGAACACTGAAGCTTTCTTT.

The chain is built from TRBV14 and TRBJ1-2; D not certain. The CDR3 has 14 residues. CDR1 SGHDN and CDR2 FVKESK come from the germline V gene. V was trimmed by 4 bases and J by 3 bases, leaving 12 bases between them. The CDR3 DNA reads as TGTGCCAGCAGCCCCCCTTCGGGGTACTATGGCTACACCTTC. This codes for CASSPPSGYYGYTF.

The chain carries TRBV3-1 (or the pseudogene TRBV3-2) and TRBJ2-3; 13 nucleotides agree with TRBD2. Germline V lookup: CDR1 LGHDT, CDR2 YNNKEL (reference sequence). V lost 8 bases, J lost 9 bases, and 11 bases stayed unmatched. The CDR3 runs 15 residues. CDR3 protein: CASAELAGGQNTQYF. The CDR3, as DNA: TGTGCCAGCGCCGAACTAGCGGGGGGGCAAAACACGCAGTATTTT.

V is TRBV6-2 or TRBV6-3 and J is TRBJ2-7; the match to TRBD2 covers 7 bases. The ends lost 5 bases at V and 0 bases at J; junction bases unmatched: 7. The CDR3 length is 15 residues. The germline CDR1 and CDR2 sequences are MNHEY and SVGEGT. The CDR3 coding sequence is TGTGCCAGCAGTCCGGGTGCGGGGGTCTCCTACGAGCAGTACGTC. Its protein product is CASSPGAGVSYEQYV.

The CDR3 protein is CASSLGRVRQPQHF. For the CDR3, the DNA is TGTGCCAGCAGCTTAGGCAGGGTTCGACAGCCCCAGCATTTT. This chain uses TRBV7-2 with TRBJ1-5; a weak D match, TRBD1 (5 bases). This CDR3 spans 14 amino acids. The germline V gene has CDR1 SGHTA and CDR2 FQGNSA. V was pared by 1 base and J by 7 bases, with 11 bases between.